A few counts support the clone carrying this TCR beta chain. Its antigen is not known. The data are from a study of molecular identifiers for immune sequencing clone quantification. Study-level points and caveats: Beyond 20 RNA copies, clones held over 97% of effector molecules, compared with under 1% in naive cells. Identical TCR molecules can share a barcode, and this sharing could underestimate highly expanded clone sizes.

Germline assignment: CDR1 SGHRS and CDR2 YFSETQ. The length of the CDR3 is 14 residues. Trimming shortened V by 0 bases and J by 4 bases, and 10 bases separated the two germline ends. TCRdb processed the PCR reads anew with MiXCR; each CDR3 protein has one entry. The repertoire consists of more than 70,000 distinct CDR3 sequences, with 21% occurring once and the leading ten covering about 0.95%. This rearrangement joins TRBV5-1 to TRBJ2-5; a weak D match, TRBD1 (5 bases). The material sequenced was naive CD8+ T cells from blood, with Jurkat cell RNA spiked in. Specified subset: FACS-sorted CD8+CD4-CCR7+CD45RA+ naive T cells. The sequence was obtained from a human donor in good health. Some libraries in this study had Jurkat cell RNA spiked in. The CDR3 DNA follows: TGCGCCAGCAGCTTGGAGGGGCAAATAGAGACCCAGTACTTC. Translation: CASSLEGQIETQYF.